This TCR beta chain stems from a study of blood T cell repertoires in COVID-19. Some clones are missing from TCRdb's copy, which holds only in-frame ones; the method was immunoSEQ multiplex PCR. The table has approximately 110,000 clones, 81% seen once. The V end lost 4 bases, the J end lost 1 base, and 13 bases lay between the germline ends. Germline V gene data show CDR1 as MDHEN and CDR2 as SYDVKM. This CDR3 spans 15 amino acids. The receptor's source is an elderly man with acute or convalescent COVID-19. This chain uses TRBV28 with TRBJ1-2; D is perhaps TRBD1 (5 bases). The sample comprised peripheral blood. The CDR3 sequence is CASSSTAPFNYGYTF. CDR3 nucleotide sequence: TGTGCCAGCAGTTCGACAGCTCCCTTTAACTATGGCTACACCTTC.